This T cell receptor beta chain comes out of a study of T cell changes during pregnancy in multiple sclerosis. The CDR3 has 13 amino acids. The ends were cut back, 6 bases at V and 3 bases at J, with 12 bases in the middle. Germline loops: CDR1 MNHEY, CDR2 SVGAGI. Measured with immunoSEQ multiplex PCR; TCRdb has only the in-frame clones, and not every one. The table lists 35,000 to 55,000 clones, 90% of them singletons, with 4.7% in the top ten. The TCR originated in a female donor in good health, enrolled as a control in a pregnancy study. The chain employs TRBV6-5 and TRBJ2-7; no clear D. Sequenced material: peripheral blood, taken in the second trimester of pregnancy. CDR3 sequence: CASRPAGYYEQYF. CDR3 nucleotide sequence: TGTGCCAGCAGACCCGCAGGCTACTACGAGCAGTACTTC.